This T cell receptor beta chain appears in the sequencing data of a study of T cell repertoires in cytomegalovirus infection. Background on the study: CMV epitopes in the study were HLA-C-restricted (recently identified) and HLA-B-restricted (well studied). It can be stated that public TCR beta signatures indicated CMV infection as well as a matching HLA type. Overall study findings and caveats: Dominant in the ex vivo response were TCR beta clonotypes restricted by HLA-C and specific for CMV. Totalled public TCR beta family frequency picked out people who carried CMV plus the relevant HLA.

The CDR3 loop spans 14 amino acids. The V gene's germline CDR1 is SGHTA and CDR2 FQGNSA. V lost 5 bases to trimming and J lost 4 bases; unmatched junction nucleotides: 7. MiXCR, applied by TCRdb to the reads, yields one record per CDR3 protein. Among 600,000 to 700,000 distinct CDR3 sequences, around 35% were seen once, and the ten largest hold 18%. Turning to this clonotype: Its target is unknown.

The receptor was isolated from a human donor in good health (CMV status not recorded). Some clones in this sample may be carry-over from other donors' samples. Sequences were derived from cultured PBMCs, sampled from culture after CMV antigen stimulation. The gene calls are TRBV7-2 and TRBJ2-5; the match to TRBD1 covers 7 bases. The CDR3 DNA reads as TGTGCCAGCAGCCCGAACAGGGGAATAGAGACCCAGTACTTC. Translating it yields CASSPNRGIETQYF.